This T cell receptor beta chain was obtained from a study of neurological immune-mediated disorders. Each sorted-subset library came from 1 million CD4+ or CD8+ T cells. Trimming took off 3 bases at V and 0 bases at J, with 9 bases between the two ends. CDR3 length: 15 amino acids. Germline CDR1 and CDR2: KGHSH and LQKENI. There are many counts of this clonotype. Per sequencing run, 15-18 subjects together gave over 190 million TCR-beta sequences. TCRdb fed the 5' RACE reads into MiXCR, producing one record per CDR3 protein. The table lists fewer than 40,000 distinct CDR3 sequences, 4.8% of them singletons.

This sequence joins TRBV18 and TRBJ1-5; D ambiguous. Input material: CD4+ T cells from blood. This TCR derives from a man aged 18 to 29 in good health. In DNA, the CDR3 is TGTGCCAGCTCACCGGACCGGTATAGCAATCAGCCCCAGCATTTT. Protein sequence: CASSPDRYSNQPQHF.